This is a list of T cell receptor beta chains from one sample in a study of STAT5B mutations in CD4+ large granular lymphocyte leukemia. Using immunoSEQ multiplex PCR, the repertoire was profiled, and TCRdb retains in-frame clones only, with some absent. The data hold around 31,000 clones, with roughly 70% observed a single time. Sample: CD4+ T cells from blood buffy coats. Receptors originate from a human donor in good health. CDR3s include the opening cysteine and the closing phenylalanine or tryptophan. A D gene is named only where the DNA matches it firmly. Size values are once, few and many counts, or a class for expanded clones, and some rows have none.

CASSQSRQGYEKLFF TGCGCCAGCAGCCAATCTAGACAGGGTTATGAAAAACTGTTTTTT 15 TRBD1 once TRBJ1-4 TRBV4-3
CASSLSGTSSYEQYF TGTGCCAGCAGCCTTAGCGGGACAAGCTCCTACGAGCAGTACTTC 15 TRBD2 once TRBJ2-7 TRBV6-5
CASTDRDRGGDTQYF TGTGCCAGCACCGACCGGGACAGGGGTGGAGATACGCAGTATTTT 15 TRBD1 - TRBJ2-3 TRBV7-2
CASRRGLAVSYEQYF TGTGCCAGCAGGAGGGGACTAGCGGTTTCCTACGAGCAGTACTTC 15 TRBD2 once TRBJ2-7 TRBV28
CASSADREDTQYF TGTGCCAGCAGCGCGGACAGGGAGGATACGCAGTATTTT 13 TRBD1 - TRBJ2-3 TRBV5-4
CASGLVAGKMETQYF TGTGCTAGTGGTTTGGTAGCGGGGAAAATGGAGACCCAGTACTTC 15 TRBD2 few TRBJ2-5 TRBV12-5
CSVQPRAINSEQYF TGCAGCGTCCAGCCCCGAGCAATTAACAGCGAGCAGTACTTC 14 - - TRBJ2-7 TRBV29-1
CASSPRSLTADEQYF TGTGCCAGCAGTCCCCGGTCCCTGACGGCCGACGAGCAGTACTTC 15 - few TRBJ2-7 TRBV25-1
CASAPGRTTYEQYF TGTGCCAGCGCCCCGGGGCGGACAACCTACGAGCAGTACTTC 14 - - TRBJ2-7 TRBV7-8
CASSLQGPSYEQYF TGTGCCAGCAGCTTACAGGGTCCCTCCTACGAGCAGTACTTC 14 - once TRBJ2-7 TRBV5-6
CASSYDGDEQFF TGTGCCAGCAGTTACGACGGGGATGAGCAGTTCTTC 12 - - TRBJ2-1 TRBV6-5
CAISEGQRVTNYGYTF TGTGCCATCAGTGAGGGGCAGAGAGTAACTAACTATGGCTACACCTTC 16 - once TRBJ1-2 TRBV10-3
CASSPRQGIILTEAFF TGTGCCAGCAGTCCCAGACAGGGGATCATACTCACTGAAGCTTTCTTT 16 TRBD1 few TRBJ1-1 TRBV28
CASSPPGLGPLTNYGYTF TGTGCCAGCAGCCCGCCCGGTCTGGGGCCATTAACTAACTATGGCTACACCTTC 18 - - TRBJ1-2 TRBV7-2
CASSSLRGVGNTIYF TGTGCCAGCAGCTCGCTGAGGGGGGTCGGAAACACCATATATTTT 15 - - TRBJ1-3 TRBV7-2
CASSFQAGQGGEKLFF TGCGCCAGCAGCTTTCAGGCCGGACAGGGAGGTGAAAAACTGTTTTTT 16 TRBD1 - TRBJ1-4 TRBV5-1
CASSRRQGLPNEQFF TGCGCCAGCAGCCGTCGACAGGGCCTCCCCAATGAGCAGTTCTTC 15 TRBD1 - TRBJ2-1 TRBV4-1
CASSIGGGGRTETQYF TGTGCCAGTAGTATTGGGGGCGGGGGGCGGACGGAGACCCAGTACTTC 16 TRBD2 - TRBJ2-5 TRBV19
CASSVGSANTGELFF TGTGCCAGCAGTGTTGGCAGCGCGAACACCGGGGAGCTGTTTTTT 15 - - TRBJ2-2 TRBV2
CASSINLGTQYF TGTGCCAGCAGCATCAACCTAGGGACCCAGTACTTC 12 - - TRBJ2-5 TRBV25-1
CASSARDKYQETQYF TGTGCCAGCAGTGCCCGGGACAAATACCAAGAGACCCAGTACTTC 15 - - TRBJ2-5 TRBV6-6
CASSTGQGAFDEQYF TGTGCCAGTAGTACAGGACAGGGGGCCTTTGACGAGCAGTACTTC 15 TRBD1 - TRBJ2-7 TRBV19
CAISVRPGSEAFF TGTGCCATCAGTGTGAGGCCGGGGAGTGAAGCTTTCTTT 13 - - TRBJ1-1 TRBV10-3
CASAIAGSTDTQYF TGTGCTAGTGCCATAGCAGGAAGCACAGATACGCAGTATTTT 14 - - TRBJ2-3 TRBV12-5
CASSQLGMGGYTF TGTGCCAGCAGCCAGCTGGGGATGGGGGGCTACACCTTC 13 - - TRBJ1-2 TRBV14
CASSPQGLGSGPQHF TGTGCCAGCAGCCCACAGGGGTTGGGTTCGGGGCCCCAGCATTTT 15 TRBD1 - TRBJ1-5 TRBV5-5
CASSAYVDTEAFF TGTGCCAGCAGCGCATACGTAGACACTGAAGCTTTCTTT 13 - few TRBJ1-1 TRBV9
CAWSRPQGVTNEKLFF TGTGCCTGGAGTAGACCTCAGGGGGTCACTAATGAAAAACTGTTTTTT 16 TRBD1 - TRBJ1-4 TRBV30
CATSREVRSKEQYF TGTGCCACCAGCAGAGAAGTCCGGTCCAAAGAGCAGTACTTC 14 - - TRBJ2-7 TRBV15
CASSLRTGANTEAFF TGTGCCAGCAGTTTAAGGACAGGGGCGAACACTGAAGCTTTCTTT 15 TRBD1 - TRBJ1-1 TRBV28
CASSPRRNEQFF TGTGCCAGCAGCCCCCGGAGGAATGAGCAGTTCTTC 12 - once TRBJ2-1 TRBV13
CASCNIRGGEQYF TGTGCCAGCTGCAATATTCGAGGTGGGGAGCAGTACTTC 13 - - TRBJ2-7 TRBV28
CASSPRDRDRNEQFF TGTGCCAGCAGCCCCAGGGACAGGGACCGCAATGAGCAGTTCTTC 15 TRBD1 - TRBJ2-1 TRBV7-8
CASSLAAGGHEQYF TGTGCCAGCAGCTTAGCGGCGGGGGGGCACGAGCAGTACTTC 14 TRBD2 - TRBJ2-7 TRBV7-2
CASSPEGSSTEAFF TGTGCCAGCAGCCCCGAGGGGAGCAGCACTGAAGCTTTCTTT 14 - - TRBJ1-1 TRBV7-2
CASSGLFRGQGGYTF TGTGCCAGCAGTGGGTTATTCAGGGGGCAGGGTGGCTACACCTTC 15 TRBD1 few TRBJ1-2 TRBV2
CASSGGQTKETQYF TGTGCCAGCAGCGGCGGACAGACTAAAGAGACCCAGTACTTC 14 - once TRBJ2-5 TRBV5-6
CSVVSGIGAKNIQYF TGCAGCGTTGTGTCCGGTATCGGAGCCAAAAACATTCAGTACTTC 15 - - TRBJ2-4 TRBV29-1
CASSNGRVGELFF TGTGCTAGCAGCAATGGGAGGGTCGGGGAGCTGTTTTTT 13 TRBD2 - TRBJ2-2 TRBV7-7
CASSEDRGRTGNTIYF TGTGCCAGCAGCGAGGACAGGGGGCGAACTGGAAACACCATATATTTT 16 TRBD1 - TRBJ1-3 TRBV9
CASSGGRVQGRYTF TGTGCCAGCAGTGGGGGCAGGGTCCAAGGTCGCTACACCTTC 14 - - TRBJ1-2 TRBV2
CASTEGILKAFF TGTGCCAGCACCGAGGGGATTCTTAAAGCTTTCTTT 12 - few TRBJ1-1 TRBV2
CSVEKLAGGEQFF TGCAGCGTTGAGAAGCTGGCGGGAGGTGAGCAGTTCTTC 13 TRBD2 - TRBJ2-1 TRBV29-1
CASSLQISSTDTQYF TGTGCCAGCAGCCTGCAAATTTCTAGCACAGATACGCAGTATTTT 15 - once TRBJ2-3 TRBV7-2
CASSHGPNTEAFF TGTGCCAGCAGCCACGGGCCGAACACTGAAGCTTTCTTT 13 - few TRBJ1-1 TRBV7-3
CASSQGEGRYNSPLHF TGCGCCAGCAGCCAGGGTGAAGGGCGCTATAATTCACCCCTCCACTTT 16 - - TRBJ1-6 TRBV5-1
CASSLQAIPSGELFF TGTGCCAGCAGCTTACAGGCGATTCCCTCCGGGGAGCTGTTTTTT 15 - - TRBJ2-2 TRBV5-5
CASSIGRALISYNEQFF TGTGCCAGTAGTATAGGGAGGGCCCTCATCTCCTACAATGAGCAGTTCTTC 17 - - TRBJ2-1 TRBV19
CASSITTGNQPQHF TGTGCCAGCAGTATAACGACAGGGAACCAGCCCCAGCATTTT 14 TRBD1 - TRBJ1-5 TRBV6-6
CAIKDGDSPLHF TGTGCCATCAAGGACGGAGATTCACCCCTCCACTTT 12 - - TRBJ1-6 TRBV10-3
CASSLALQGANYEQYF TGCGCCAGCAGCTTGGCCCTACAGGGGGCAAACTACGAGCAGTACTTC 16 TRBD1 - TRBJ2-7 TRBV5-1